The 20 T cell receptor beta chains below were found in one sample sequenced in a study of T cells in Graves' hyperthyroidism and ophthalmopathy. Amplification of TCR beta CDR3 regions used RNA as the template. The HTBI primer set served for first-round RT-PCR of the TCR CDR3. In TCRdb, the multiplex PCR reads were re-called with MiXCR into one record per CDR3 protein. The sample lists 700,000 or so distinct CDR3 sequences; about a sixth were seen once. The sample comprised blood. The source of these receptors is a young man with Graves' hyperthyroidism.

This clonotype was seen many times. The chain recombines TRBV11-2 with TRBJ1-1; the match to TRBD1 covers 11 bases. Germline CDR1 SGHAT, CDR2 FQNNGV. V shed 3 bases and J 6 bases; nucleotides not matched to a gene: 12. The CDR3 has 17 residues. The CDR3 nucleotides read TGTGCCAGCAGCTTGTCAACCGGGACAGGGGGTTCCGCTGAAGCTTTCTTT. As protein: CASSLSTGTGGSAEAFF.

The CDR3 here is CASKIAGGTENEQFF. The CDR3 DNA reads as TGTGCCAGCAAAATAGCGGGAGGGACGGAAAATGAGCAGTTCTTC. The chain carries TRBV6-1 and TRBJ2-1, with 11 bases identical to TRBD2. V shed 7 bases, J shed 7 bases, and the junction held 9 bases outside the gene matches. CDR1 is MNHNS and CDR2 is SASEGT in the germline V gene. The CDR3 is 15 residues long.

V is TRBV2 and J is TRBJ2-7; a weak D match, TRBD2 (5 bases). V lost 4 bases and J lost 2, with 12 bases in between. The V gene's germline CDR1 is SNHLY and CDR2 FYNNEI. CDR3 length: 14 residues. CDR3 amino acids: CASSGNSGTYEQYF. The CDR3 DNA sequence: TGTGCCAGCAGTGGAAACTCCGGGACCTACGAGCAGTACTTC.

This clonotype was counted at least ten times. V gene TRBV28 combines with J gene TRBJ1-1; D ambiguous. This CDR3 has 15 amino acids. V lost 6 bases and J 1 base, leaving 15 bases between the germline ends. Germline CDR1 and CDR2: MDHEN and SYDVKM. In DNA form, the CDR3 reads TGTGCCAGCAGGCCCGAGGTGTCATGGAACACTGAAGCTTTCTTT. Translated, it gives CASRPEVSWNTEAFF.

This clonotype was counted between two and nine times. The chain has TRBV30 and TRBJ2-7; 7 positions match TRBD1. The CDR3 contains 13 residues. The germline V gene has CDR1 GTSNPN and CDR2 SVGIG (reference sequence). With 1 base clipped from V and 3 bases from J, the junction kept 3 bases outside the gene matches. The CDR3 protein is CAWSEGQVYEQYF. DNA for the CDR3: TGTGCCTGGAGTGAAGGACAGGTCTACGAGCAGTACTTC.

The chain has TRBV6-2 or TRBV6-3 and TRBJ2-7, with a tentative D call TRBD2 (5 bases). Trimming left V 5 bases short and J 0 bases short, with 8 bases between. The CDR3 length is 13 residues. The germline V gene has CDR1 MNHEY and CDR2 SVGEGT. CDR3 bases: TGTGCCAGCAGTGGTGAGGGCTCCTACGAGCAGTACTTC. This gives the protein CASSGEGSYEQYF.

There are many counts of this clonotype. The chain couples TRBV7-9 to TRBJ2-2; D ambiguous. The germline V gene has CDR1 SEHNR and CDR2 FQNEAQ (reference sequence). The V end lost 5 bases, the J end lost 8 bases, and 18 bases lay between the germline ends. The CDR3 contains 15 residues. In DNA, the CDR3 is TGTGCCAGCAGCCCCCCCGGGCTCGCGAAAGGGGAGCTGTTTTTT. Translation: CASSPPGLAKGELFF. Drawing the rest from reference TRBV7-9 and TRBJ2-2, the complete variable domain is DTGVSQNPRHKITKRGQNVTFRCDPISEHNRLYWYRQTLGQGPEFLTYFQNEAQLEKSRLLSDRFSAERPKGSFSTLEIQRTEQGDSAMYLCASSPPGLAKGELFFGEGSRLTVL.

A few counts support this clonotype. The rearrangement joins TRBV19 to TRBJ2-7, with 13 positions matching TRBD2. CDR3 length equals 15 residues. Germline V gene lookup returns CDR1 LNHDA and CDR2 SQIVND (reference sequence). The ends lost 8 bases at V and 2 bases at J; junction bases unmatched: 6. CDR3 in DNA: TGTGCCAGTTCTAGGACTAGCGGGAGAACCTACGAGCAGTACTTC. Amino acid sequence: CASSRTSGRTYEQYF.

This clonotype was detected a few times. The chain employs TRBV20-1 and TRBJ2-5, with 8 bases fitting TRBD1. Germline V gene data show CDR1 as DFQATT and CDR2 as SNEGSKA (reference sequence). The CDR3 spans 14 residues. The ends lost 5 bases at V and 5 bases at J; junction bases unmatched: 10. This CDR3 is CSALQGARLETQYF. The DNA of the CDR3 is TGCAGTGCTCTCCAGGGGGCGCGTCTGGAGACCCAGTACTTC.

There are many counts of this clonotype. The chain carries TRBV12-3 or TRBV12-4 and TRBJ1-2; D unresolved. The CDR3 extends over 15 amino acids. Trimming cost V 6 bases and J 5 bases, with 19 bases left between them. The CDR3 DNA reads TGTGCCAGCAGCGATCTCGACAAGGGAATTTATGGCTACACCTTC. Residues: CASSDLDKGIYGYTF.

V is TRBV5-6 and J is TRBJ2-1; 9 bases are a match to TRBD2. Unmatched junction bases numbered 19, after V lost 4 bases and J lost 8 bases. The CDR3 is made up of 18 amino acids. CDR1 and CDR2 from the germline V gene are SGHDT and YYEEEE. The CDR3 DNA is TGTGCCAGCAGCCCCCGATGGAATAGCGGGAGTCTTTGGGATGAGCAGTTCTTC. As protein: CASSPRWNSGSLWDEQFF.

Written as DNA, the CDR3 is TGTGCCAGCAGCCCAGGGGGCGCCTATAATTCACCCCTCCACTTT. Its translation is CASSPGGAYNSPLHF. The rearrangement links TRBV6-4 to TRBJ1-6; 8 bases agree with TRBD1. CDR3 length: 15 amino acids. Germline trimming cut 6 bases from V and 2 bases from J; bases unmatched to any gene: 3. Germline assignment: CDR1 MRHNA and CDR2 SNTAGT.

Ten or more counts support this clonotype. The chain combines TRBV6-1 with TRBJ2-7, with 12 bases aligning to TRBD1. Germline V gene lookup returns CDR1 MNHNS and CDR2 SASEGT. The CDR3 consists of 15 residues. V was pared by 5 bases and J by 7 bases, with 9 bases of the junction left unmatched. CDR3 sequence: CASSTLGQGAGEQYF. The CDR3, as DNA: TGTGCCAGCAGTACGCTGGGACAGGGGGCGGGGGAGCAGTACTTC.

This clonotype was detected a few times. The J gene is TRBJ2-5, the V gene TRBV10-3; D possibly corresponds to TRBD1 (6 bases). Looked up from germline, CDR1 is ENHRY and CDR2 is SYGVKD. The CDR3 has 14 amino acids. V lost 2 bases and J 7 bases, leaving 14 bases between the germline ends. The CDR3 DNA sequence: TGTGCCATCAGTGAGGGACAGTCCTGGGGGACCCAGTACTTC. It is translated as CAISEGQSWGTQYF.

There are a few counts of this clonotype. This sequence joins TRBV20-1 and TRBJ2-7; 9 bases fit TRBD1. CDR3 length equals 16 residues. The ends lost 2 bases at V and 6 bases at J; junction bases unmatched: 14. Germline V gene data show CDR1 as DFQATT and CDR2 as SNEGSKA (reference sequence). The CDR3 loop is CSARHPGQGVLGEQYF. CDR3 nucleotide sequence: TGCAGTGCTAGACACCCGGGACAGGGCGTCCTAGGCGAGCAGTACTTC.

In this sample, this clonotype turned up a few times. The V gene is TRBV20-1, the J gene TRBJ2-3; 10 bases fit TRBD2. This CDR3 has 15 residues. CDR1 is DFQATT, CDR2 SNEGSKA, per germline (reference sequence). J gave up 1 base and V 4 bases, and 5 bases lay outside the gene matches. The CDR3 region is CSATSSGRGTDTQYF. CDR3 bases: TGCAGTGCTACCTCCAGCGGGAGGGGCACAGATACGCAGTATTTT.

This clonotype has just a few counts. The chain is built from TRBV10-2 and TRBJ2-7, with a tentative D call TRBD2 (6 bases). This CDR3 is 15 amino acids long. The V end lost 4 bases, the J end lost 3 bases, and 16 bases lay between the germline ends. The germline V gene encodes CDR1 WSHSY and CDR2 SAAADI. CDR3 nucleotides: TGCGCCAGCAGTGTGGGGGGAGTCCTTTACTACGAGCAGTACTTC. It translates to CASSVGGVLYYEQYF.

V and J are TRBV27 and TRBJ2-6; maybe TRBD1 (5 bases). This CDR3 is 18 amino acids long. The germline V and J ends were trimmed by 5 bases and 0 bases, with 17 bases remaining between them. In germline, CDR1 is MNHEY, CDR2 SMNVEV (reference sequence). CDR3 nucleotides: TGTGCCAGCAGTCCGCGGACAAGCTACCTCTCTGGGGCCAACGTCCTGACTTTC. Encoded protein: CASSPRTSYLSGANVLTF.

This clonotype was observed a few times. This sequence joins TRBV29-1 and TRBJ2-1, with D hard to call. Germline loops: CDR1 SQVTM, CDR2 ANQGSEA. The CDR3 runs 12 residues. Trimming removed 7 bases from V and 10 bases from J, with 17 bases in between. The CDR3 DNA is TGCAGCGCCTCAGTCTACAACCGGGAGCAGTTCTTC. As protein: CSASVYNREQFF.

This chain connects TRBV27 to TRBJ2-7, with 12 bases fitting TRBD1. The CDR3 is made up of 15 amino acids. V lost 6 bases, J lost 5 bases, and 8 bases stayed unmatched. The germline V gene has CDR1 MNHEY and CDR2 SMNVEV (reference sequence). CDR3 bases: TGTGCCAGCAGCCATAGGGGGACAGGGGGCGACGAGCAGTACTTC. Amino acid sequence: CASSHRGTGGDEQYF.